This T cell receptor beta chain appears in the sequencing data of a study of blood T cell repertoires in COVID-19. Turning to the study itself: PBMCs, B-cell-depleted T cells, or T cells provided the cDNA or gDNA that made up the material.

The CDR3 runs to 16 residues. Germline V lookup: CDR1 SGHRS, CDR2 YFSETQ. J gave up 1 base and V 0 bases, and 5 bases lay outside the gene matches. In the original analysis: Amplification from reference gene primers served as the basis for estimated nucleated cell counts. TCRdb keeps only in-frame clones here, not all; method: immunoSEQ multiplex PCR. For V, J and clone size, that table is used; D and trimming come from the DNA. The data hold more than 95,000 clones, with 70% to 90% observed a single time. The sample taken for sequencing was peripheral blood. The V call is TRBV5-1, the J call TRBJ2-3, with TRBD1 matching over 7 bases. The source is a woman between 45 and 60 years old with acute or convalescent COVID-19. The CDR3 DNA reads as TGCGCCAGCAGCTTGGAAGGGGGCGCGGGCACAGATACGCAGTATTTT. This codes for CASSLEGGAGTDTQYF.